This is a list of T cell receptor beta chains from one sample in a study of blood T cell repertoires in COVID-19. Method: immunoSEQ multiplex PCR; TCRdb's copy keeps in-frame clones and lacks some. The data contain approximately 300,000 clones, roughly 90% of them singletons. The sequenced sample was PBMCs or T cells enriched from blood (not recorded which). The receptors were gathered from a woman aged 25 to 45 who had recovered from COVID-19. Both conserved end residues are part of each CDR3. D genes are given only for firm matches. A row's size may be missing; if present it is once, few, many or a size class.

clone size	D gene	V gene	J gene	CDR3 DNA	CDR3 protein
NA	NA	TRBV4-1	TRBJ2-7	TGCGCCAGCAGCCAACTAGTTCTTTCGGACGAGCAGTACTTC	CASSQLVLSDEQYF
NA	NA	TRBV18	TRBJ2-4	TGTGCCAGCTCACCAAGGCGGCGAAACATTCAGTACTTC	CASSPRRRNIQYF
NA	NA	TRBV10-3	TRBJ2-7	TGTGCCATCAGTGAGTCTAGCGGGACAGGGTATCCCTACGAGCAGTACTTC	CAISESSGTGYPYEQYF
NA	NA	TRBV28	TRBJ1-2	TGTGCCAGCAGCTCCGGGGGGGCAGCAAAGTCCTATGGCTACACCTTC	CASSSGGAAKSYGYTF
NA	NA	TRBV2	TRBJ1-2	TGTGCCAGCAGTGAATCTTACTCAACGGGTGGCTACACCTTC	CASSESYSTGGYTF
few	NA	TRBV7-3	TRBJ1-1	TGTGCCAGCAGGCCGGGAGTAGGCACTGAAGCTTTCTTT	CASRPGVGTEAFF
NA	NA	TRBV18	TRBJ2-5	TGTGCCAGCTCACTACCACAGGGCCAAGAGACCCAGTACTTC	CASSLPQGQETQYF
NA	NA	TRBV2	TRBJ1-4	TGTGCCAGCAGTGACGGGGTCAATGAAAAACTGTTTTTT	CASSDGVNEKLFF
once	TRBD2	TRBV7-9	TRBJ2-5	TGTGCCAGCAGCTACTACGCGGGAGTGGTAGAGACCCAGTACTTC	CASSYYAGVVETQYF
NA	TRBD2	TRBV5-1	TRBJ2-1	TGCGCCAGCAGCCGGACTAGCGGCCCCTCCTACAATGAGCAGTTCTTC	CASSRTSGPSYNEQFF
NA	NA	TRBV7-9	TRBJ2-7	TGTGCCACCGGCGCCGGGAACGAGCAGTACTTC	CATGAGNEQYF
NA	NA	TRBV19	TRBJ1-2	TGTGCCAGTAGTAAAAGTAAGGGGGTTAAAGGCAACTATGGCTACACCTTC	CASSKSKGVKGNYGYTF
NA	NA	TRBV7-9	TRBJ2-3	TGTGCCAGCAGCCCAGACGGGGTAGATACGCAGTATTTT	CASSPDGVDTQYF
NA	TRBD1	TRBV5-1	TRBJ1-2	TGCGCCAGCAGCCTCGGACAGGGGAACTATGGCTACACCTTC	CASSLGQGNYGYTF
once	TRBD2	TRBV6-2/TRBV6-3	TRBJ2-7	TGTGCCAGCAGTTACCCTACTAGCGGGAGAATGTTGGTTTACGAGCAGTACTTC	CASSYPTSGRMLVYEQYF
NA	TRBD1	TRBV25-1	TRBJ1-1	TGTGCCAGTGCGACAGGGGGGAACACTGAAGCTTTCTTT	CASATGGNTEAFF
once	NA	TRBV7-2	TRBJ2-7	TGTGCCAGCAGCTTAATTGTTTGGGGGCGCGCTTGGAACGAGCAGTACTTC	CASSLIVWGRAWNEQYF
few	TRBD2	TRBV7-8	TRBJ2-7	TGTGCCAGCAGCTTTTATTCTGTAGACGGGAGGTTCTCCTACGAGCAGTACTTC	CASSFYSVDGRFSYEQYF
NA	TRBD2	TRBV28	TRBJ2-3	TGTGCCAGCAGTTCGCGGGGGGGTCGAGCAGATACGCAGTATTTT	CASSSRGGRADTQYF
NA	NA	TRBV19	TRBJ1-5	TGTGCCAGTAGTCTTGTGTTATATAGCAATCAGCCCCAGCATTTT	CASSLVLYSNQPQHF
NA	TRBD1	TRBV18	TRBJ2-7	TGTGCCAGCTCGACCACGGACAGGGCGAGCTCCTACGAGCAGTACTTC	CASSTTDRASSYEQYF
few	NA	TRBV10-3	TRBJ1-2	TGTGCCATCAGTGATGGTCCAACAGGGATCTTCAACTATGGCTACACCTTC	CAISDGPTGIFNYGYTF
NA	NA	TRBV27	TRBJ2-3	TGTGCCAGCAGTTTGTGGAGAAGCCTCACAGATACGCAGTATTTT	CASSLWRSLTDTQYF
NA	NA	TRBV6-5	TRBJ1-1	TGTGCCAGCAGTTACGCTACGAGGGACACTGAAGCTTTCTTT	CASSYATRDTEAFF
NA	NA	TRBV7-2	TRBJ2-7	TGTGCCAGCAGCTTAGGTCCAGCGGGCACCTCCTACGAGCAGTACTTC	CASSLGPAGTSYEQYF
NA	TRBD2	TRBV7-8	TRBJ2-4	TGTGCCAGCAGCTTAGCCCGGACTAGCGGGGACATAGCCAAAAACATTCAGTACTTC	CASSLARTSGDIAKNIQYF
NA	NA	TRBV6-5	TRBJ1-2	TGTGCCAGCAGTTACTCCCACCGGGACACATACTACACCTTC	CASSYSHRDTYYTF
NA	NA	TRBV25-1	TRBJ1-2	TGTGCCAGCACCGGGGGTAGGGTCGGCTACACCTTC	CASTGGRVGYTF
NA	NA	TRBV28	TRBJ1-5	TGTGCCAGCAGTTTATACAACGTGCGGGGGGTAACGAATCAGCCCCAGCATTTT	CASSLYNVRGVTNQPQHF
NA	NA	TRBV15	TRBJ1-5	TGTGCCACCAGCAGAGGACAGAGTATGGAGCCCCAGCATTTT	CATSRGQSMEPQHF
few	TRBD1	TRBV4-3	TRBJ1-1	TGCGCCAGCAGCCTGACCGACAGGGATAGAACTGAAGCTTTCTTT	CASSLTDRDRTEAFF
few	TRBD1	TRBV7-2	TRBJ1-5	TGTGCCAGCAGCTTAAGACAGGGTAATCAGCCCCAGCATTTT	CASSLRQGNQPQHF
NA	TRBD1	TRBV7-2	TRBJ2-7	TGTGCCAGCAGCTTCTTGGACAGGGGTGCCTACGAGCAGTACTTC	CASSFLDRGAYEQYF
NA	NA	TRBV20-1	TRBJ1-1	TGCAGTGCTAGGAGGAACACTGAAGCTTTCTTT	CSARRNTEAFF
NA	NA	TRBV19	TRBJ1-1	TGTGCCAGTAGCCGGGAAGGGAGCACTGAAGCTTTCTTT	CASSREGSTEAFF
NA	NA	TRBV30	TRBJ1-1	TGTGCCTGGCGTACAGCGAACACTGAAGCTTTCTTT	CAWRTANTEAFF
few	TRBD1	TRBV4-1	TRBJ1-1	TGCGCCAGCAGCCATTGGGCGAGGGGGCGAGGTGCAACTGAAGCTTTCTTT	CASSHWARGRGATEAFF
few	NA	TRBV12-3/TRBV12-4	TRBJ1-1	TGTGCCAGCAGTTATGAGGCGCGGACTGAAGCTTTCTTT	CASSYEARTEAFF
NA	TRBD1	TRBV5-5	TRBJ2-7	TGTGCCAGCAGCGGGACAGGGTTCGGCGAGCAGTACTTC	CASSGTGFGEQYF
NA	TRBD1	TRBV11-1	TRBJ2-1	TGTGCCAGCAGCTTAACAGGGGATGAGCAGTTCTTC	CASSLTGDEQFF
NA	TRBD1	TRBV28	TRBJ1-1	TGTGCCAATAGACAGGGACCGAACACTGAAGCTTTCTTT	CANRQGPNTEAFF
NA	TRBD1	TRBV3-1/TRBV3-2	TRBJ1-3	TGTGCCAGCAGCCCGACGGACAGGGATGGAAACACCATATATTTT	CASSPTDRDGNTIYF
NA	TRBD2	TRBV9	TRBJ2-3	TGTGCCAGCAGTATAGCGGGCGCAGATACGCAGTATTTT	CASSIAGADTQYF